This TCR beta chain was found in a study of control samples from healthy donors and cancer patients. Trimming at V came to 4 bases and at J to 0 bases, leaving 1 base not matched to a gene. There are 14 residues in the CDR3. Germline V gene data show CDR1 as SGHRS and CDR2 as YFSETQ. The repertoire was sequenced with immunoSEQ multiplex PCR; TCRdb's copy has only in-frame clones and lacks some. Of 210,000 or so clones listed, about 91% are singletons. The TCR originated in a man aged 25-45 years in good health. V usage is TRBV5-1 and J usage is TRBJ1-3; 7 bases map to TRBD1. What was sequenced was blood. The chain's CDR3 is CASSTGVSGNTIYF. The DNA of the CDR3 is TGCGCCAGCAGCACAGGGGTCTCTGGAAACACCATATATTTT. Complete variable domain (other parts from reference TRBV5-1 and TRBJ1-3): KAGVTQTPRYLIKTRGQQVTLSCSPISGHRSVSWYQQTPGQGLQFLFEYFSETQRNKGNFPGRFSGRQFSNSRSEMNVSTLELGDSALYLCASSTGVSGNTIYFGEGSWLTVV.